This TCR beta chain was found in a study of shared clonotypes between healthy human individuals (dated by TCRdb to between 2020 and 2021). As for the study more broadly: The cohort comprised a couple of women and a few men aged 18 to 49 years. For each donor, three plates each were used for CD4 naive and CD4 memory, two plates were used for CD8 naive, and one plate was used for CD8 memory. Blood TCR repertoires of five healthy adults were deeply sequenced to estimate repertoire size and the extent of clonotype sharing between individuals. To increase sequencing depth and limit assay-specific biases, TCR repertoire library preparation and sequencing were carried out by different laboratories using diverse techniques. Leukapheresis yielded between about 0.94 and 10 billion PBMCs per donor.

Points on this clone: Its antigen is currently not known. Base qualities are not provided; no much larger clone lies one nucleotide away.

From the germline V gene, CDR1 is SQVTM and CDR2 is ANQGSEA. The V and J ends are trimmed by 4 bases and 2 bases, leaving 9 bases between them. The CDR3 numbers 13 residues from cysteine through phenylalanine. The read is trimmed to its CDR3 DNA, 39 bases read in frame from base 1. CD8 naive samples were CD45RO-negative cells positively selected for CCR7, giving a CD45RA+CCR7+ population that excluded TemRA cells. The donors were healthy, HIV-negative adults who had no recently reported acute infections or vaccinations. Every donor was a Caucasian adult living in Nashville, Tennessee, USA. After blood collection by leukapheresis, PBMCs were isolated using Ficoll-Histopaque density gradient centrifugation and then cryopreserved in the vapor phase of liquid nitrogen. Analytical flow cytometry was used to check the purity and quantity of every magnetically sorted T cell population. From each sorted fraction, genomic DNA was isolated and quantified by UV absorbance on a Nanodrop 2000c.

TCR CDR3 regions were amplified from genomic DNA by multiplex PCR using the deep immunoSEQ assay. Genomic DNA extracted from each cell subset was distributed evenly over all wells of several immunoSEQ 96-well plates, and each plate served as one replicate. Each replicate PCR for sorted subsets received about 210 ng genomic DNA, equal to roughly 30,000 T cell genomes. The purified libraries were quantified using a Qubit 3.0 fluorometer, sized with a Bioanalyzer 2100, and then quantified again using the KAPA Library Quantification kit. Every immunoSEQ 96-well plate was sequenced on a dedicated single-read 150-cycle Illumina NextSeq 550 flow cell. As for the authors' bioinformatics: Because only junctional sequences without quality scores were contained in the immunoSEQ output, filtering matching that applied to full-length reads could not be performed. To assign V/J genes and CDR3, sequences were annotated against IMGT germline references using PyIR, a Python wrapper for IgBLAST v1.9. Reads were removed for weak V/J assignments (E-value above 1e-6), missing CDR3, stop codons, out-of-frame junctions, or ambiguous translated residues. V3J clonotypes were defined as sequences sharing the same inferred V gene, J gene, and CDR3 amino acid sequence. Percentage overlap between repertoires was calculated by dividing the number of shared unique clonotypes by the size of the smaller repertoire. Richness of each repertoire was evaluated using RTK rarefaction, the Chao1 estimator, and Recon v2.1 estimates of unobserved clonotypes. For all TCRbeta clonotypes obtained by the gDNA method from a handful of donors, generation probabilities were computed with OLGA. TCRdb obtained this table from immuneACCESS and retained in-frame rearrangements with V and J assigned. These tables miss some clones; where compared with another copy, unresolved V genes account for less than half of the shortfall, and the remainder is unexplained. The V and J calls and clone size come from that table; D and trimming were worked out from the DNA. This sample holds about 2 million clones; just under 95% were observed only once. In total, the top ten clones hold 1% to 1.5% of the sample.

Study-wide conclusions, independent of this receptor: Estimated clonotype richness was generally larger for naive than for memory subsets. Rarefaction of sorted-subset datasets indicated incomplete sequencing despite the large sequencing depth. When a handful of donors were compared, the shared fraction of clonotypes was around 5% for naive CD4, approximately 3.3% for naive CD8, 2.3% for memory CD4, and 0.4% for memory CD8. Because the study included only a small number of donors, the genetic and exposure-history diversity represented was limited. Higher generation probabilities were observed for clonotypes shared by all four sorted-subset donors than for non-shared clonotypes. Sampling was limited to blood, and TCR repertoires in tissue likely differ from TCR repertoires in blood. Pairwise subsampling led to the expectation that sequencing depth would affect the degree of clonotype sharing among donors.

Sequencing used naive CD8+ T cells sorted from blood. Reading the label with the study, this specimen's cell subset or site is: CD45RA+CCR7+. This chain joins TRBV29-1 to TRBJ2-1; no D gene call is confident. The receptor was isolated from a man between 18 and 35 years old in good health. The DNA sequence is TGCAGCGTTGTAGTGGCGACCTACAATGAGCAGTTCTTC. Its protein product is CSVVVATYNEQFF.